This T cell receptor beta chain was found in a study of blood T cell repertoires in COVID-19. This CDR3 is built from 14 residues. Germline-derived CDR1 and CDR2 are SEHNR and FQNEAQ (reference sequence). The V gene end was trimmed by 5 bases and the J gene end by 7 bases; junction bases not matched to a gene: 11. The method was immunoSEQ multiplex PCR; TCRdb's version includes in-frame clones alone and lacks a portion of them. The sample carries 130,000 to 150,000 clones, roughly 90% recorded once. The source of this sequence is a man over 45 with active or convalescent COVID-19. Sequencing was performed on peripheral blood. The chain is built from TRBV7-9 and TRBJ2-7; 7 bases align to TRBD2. The CDR3 region is CASSPPPGGYEQYF. CDR3 nucleotide sequence: TGTGCCAGCAGCCCACCCCCGGGAGGATATGAGCAGTACTTC.